The 15 T cell receptor beta chains presented below share a single source sample, sequenced in a study of blood T cells in healthy people across ages. Primers used in a second PCR of roughly 7 to 11 cycles were a sample-barcoded 5' primer and a J-beta primer mix. TCRdb analysed the 5' RACE reads with MiXCR anew, one entry per CDR3 protein. This table holds about 900,000 distinct CDR3 sequences, 55% to 65% found once. The specimen was blood. These receptors were obtained from a man aged 25-45 years in good health.

The J gene is TRBJ2-1, the V gene TRBV7-6; no clear D. With 5 bases removed from V and 0 bases from J, the gap between germline ends came to 14 bases. The germline gives CDR1 SGHVS, CDR2 FNYEAQ. The CDR3 has 16 amino acids. CDR3 DNA: TGTGCCAGCAGCCAGACACTGTCTAGCTCCTACAATGAGCAGTTCTTC. It encodes CASSQTLSSSYNEQFF.

This sequence joins TRBV6-2 or TRBV6-3 and TRBJ2-4; tentatively, D is TRBD1 (6 bases). The CDR3 runs to 14 residues. Trimming pared 5 bases from V and 9 bases from J, leaving 17 bases between. Germline lookup yields CDR1 MNHEY and CDR2 SVGEGT. For the CDR3, the DNA is TGTGCCAGCAGTCCCGACAGGACTGGGGGCATTCAGTACTTC. As protein: CASSPDRTGGIQYF.

The rearrangement uses TRBV20-1 and TRBJ2-7; D possibly corresponds to TRBD2 (6 bases). This CDR3 is built from 15 residues. V lost 5 bases and J lost 5, with 22 bases in between. Germline V gene data show CDR1 as DFQATT and CDR2 as SNEGSKA (reference sequence). Here the CDR3 DNA reads TGCAGTGCTCTCCAAAGACTAGTTCCCTCGAACGAGCAGTACTTC. This translates into CSALQRLVPSNEQYF.

The CDR3 is CASSQRTGVNTEAFF. The CDR3 nucleotides are TGTGCCAGCAGTCAACGGACAGGGGTGAACACTGAAGCTTTCTTT. J is TRBJ1-1 and V is TRBV27, with TRBD1 matching over 9 bases. Germline-derived CDR1 and CDR2 are MNHEY and SMNVEV (reference sequence). The CDR3 has 15 amino acids. With 5 bases clipped from V and 0 bases from J, the junction kept 4 bases outside the gene matches.

This clonotype was observed a single time. The rearrangement joins TRBV13 to TRBJ2-3; 9 positions match TRBD2. The length of the CDR3 is 16 residues. CDR1 is PRHDT and CDR2 is FYEKMQ in the germline V gene (reference sequence). With V trimmed by 5 bases and J by 5 bases, 11 bases remained unmatched. The CDR3 coding sequence is TGTGCCAGCAGCCTTCCGGGCGGGGGGGCCGGAGATACGCAGTATTTT. It codes for CASSLPGGGAGDTQYF.

The genes are TRBV28 and TRBJ2-4, with D uncertain. The J call is uncertain, as TRBJ2-7 better fits the DNA end. The CDR3 totals 13 residues. Looked up from germline, CDR1 is MDHEN and CDR2 is SYDVKM. The CDR3 reads CASSYPIRDEQYF. The DNA of the CDR3 is TGTGCCAGCAGCTACCCAATAAGAGACGAGCAGTACTTC.

J is TRBJ2-5 and V is TRBV9, with D perhaps given as TRBD1 or TRBD2 (6 bases each). The CDR3 is 15 amino acids. V was shortened by 4 bases and J by 5 bases, with 18 bases between the two germline ends. Germline CDR1 reads SGDLS; CDR2 reads YYNGEE. The CDR3: CASSTGLQGRETQYF. The CDR3 DNA sequence: TGTGCCAGCAGCACTGGCCTTCAGGGGAGGGAGACCCAGTACTTC. Complete variable domain (other parts from reference TRBV9 and TRBJ2-5): DSGVTQTPKHLITATGQRVTLRCSPRSGDLSVYWYQQSLDQGLQFLIQYYNGEERAKGNILERFSAQQFPDLHSELNLSSLELGDSALYFCASSTGLQGRETQYFGPGTRLLVL.

V and J are TRBV29-1 and TRBJ2-2, with TRBD2 as a possible D gene (5 bases). Deletions cut 4 bases from V and 0 bases from J, with 9 bases between. The CDR3 has 14 amino acids. Germline lookup yields CDR1 SQVTM and CDR2 ANQGSEA. CDR3 bases: TGCAGCGTTGCCGGGATCTCGAACACCGGGGAGCTGTTTTTT. This gives the protein CSVAGISNTGELFF.

DNA of the CDR3: TGTGCCATCAGCGAACAGGACAGAATTCGGCCCCAGCATTTT. The encoded protein is CAISEQDRIRPQHF. This sequence joins TRBV10-3 and TRBJ1-5; D is perhaps TRBD1 (6 bases). The germline V and J ends were trimmed by 6 bases and 9 bases, with 18 bases remaining between them. There are 14 residues in the CDR3. Germline V gene sequence: CDR1 ENHRY, CDR2 SYGVKD.

The chain uses TRBV4-3 and TRBJ2-7; 9 bases match TRBD1. The CDR3 totals 16 residues. CDR1 and CDR2 from the germline V gene are LGHNA and YSLEER. After removal of 2 bases from V and 6 bases from J, the junction contained 11 bases not matched to a gene. The CDR3 sequence: CASSQLYRGRGGEQYF. Here the CDR3 DNA reads TGCGCCAGCAGCCAACTCTACAGGGGGCGGGGAGGCGAGCAGTACTTC.

The chain carries TRBV4-3 and TRBJ2-4; D perhaps matches TRBD2 (6 bases). The DNA end lines up better with TRBJ2-7; the J call may be wrong. This CDR3 is 17 amino acids long. Germline V gene data show CDR1 as LGHNA and CDR2 as YSLEER. The CDR3 loop is CASSQRWGENSPSEQYF. The CDR3 bases are TGCGCCAGCAGCCAAAGATGGGGGGAGAATTCTCCCTCCGAGCAGTACTTC.

Worth noting for this clonotype: This may come from a read error, since a much larger clone is one base off. The genes are TRBV12-3 or TRBV12-4 and TRBJ1-5; 11 nucleotides line up with TRBD1. This CDR3 contains 14 residues. V was pared by 6 bases and J by 6 bases, with 4 bases of the junction left unmatched. In DNA form, the CDR3 reads TGTGCCAGCAGCCGGACAGGGGGCATTCAGCCCCAGCATTTT. It codes for CASSRTGGIQPQHF.

V is TRBV18 and J is TRBJ1-4, with 10 bases matching TRBD1. The CDR3 is 16 amino acids. Trimming removed 3 bases from V and 6 bases from J; junction bases left unmatched: 7. The germline V gene encodes CDR1 KGHSH and CDR2 LQKENI. CDR3 sequence (DNA): TGTGCCAGCTCACCCCCAGGACAGGGGGAACATGAAAAACTGTTTTTT. This gives the protein CASSPPGQGEHEKLFF.

The chain employs TRBV29-1 and TRBJ1-2; no firm D call. This CDR3 comprises 13 residues. The V gene lost 7 bases and the J gene lost 8 bases, with 20 bases spanning the gap. Germline V CDR1 and CDR2: SQVTM, ANQGSEA. The CDR3 DNA follows: TGCAGCGCCGCGACCTCGTCCGCTACCGGCTACACCTTC. Amino acid sequence: CSAATSSATGYTF.

This clonotype showed up many times. V and J are TRBV27 and TRBJ1-2; 11 nucleotides match TRBD1. CDR3 length equals 17 residues. CDR1 and CDR2 from the germline V gene are MNHEY and SMNVEV (reference sequence). V was pared by 0 bases and J by 7 bases, with 10 bases of the junction left unmatched. The CDR3 loop reads CASSLSTTGQGGGGYTF. CDR3 DNA sequence: TGTGCCAGCAGTTTATCCACTACGGGACAGGGGGGAGGTGGCTACACCTTC.